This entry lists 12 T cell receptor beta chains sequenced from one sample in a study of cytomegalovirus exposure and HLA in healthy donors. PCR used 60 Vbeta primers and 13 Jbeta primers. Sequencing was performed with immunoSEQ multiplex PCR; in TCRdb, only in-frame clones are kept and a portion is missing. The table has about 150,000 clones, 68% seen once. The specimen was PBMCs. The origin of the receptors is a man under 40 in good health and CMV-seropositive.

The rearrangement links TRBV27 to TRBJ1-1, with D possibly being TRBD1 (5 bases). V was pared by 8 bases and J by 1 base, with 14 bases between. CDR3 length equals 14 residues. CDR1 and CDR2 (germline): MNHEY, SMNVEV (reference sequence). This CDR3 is CASSPGYRNTEAFF. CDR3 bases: TGTGCCAGCTCCCCAGGGTATCGGAACACTGAAGCTTTCTTT.

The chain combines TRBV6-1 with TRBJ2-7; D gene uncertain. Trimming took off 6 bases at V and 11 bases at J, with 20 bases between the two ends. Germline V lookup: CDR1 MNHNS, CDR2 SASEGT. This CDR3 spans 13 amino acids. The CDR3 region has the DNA TGTGCCAGCAGGCTATCTCCTAGGCCATGGGAGTACTTC. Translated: CASRLSPRPWEYF.

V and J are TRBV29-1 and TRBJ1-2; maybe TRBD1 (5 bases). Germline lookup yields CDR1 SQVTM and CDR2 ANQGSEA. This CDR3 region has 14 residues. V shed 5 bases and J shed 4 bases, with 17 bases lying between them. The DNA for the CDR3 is TGCAGCGTTCCTGAAGGGGCGGCCCCCTATGGCTACACCTTC. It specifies CSVPEGAAPYGYTF.

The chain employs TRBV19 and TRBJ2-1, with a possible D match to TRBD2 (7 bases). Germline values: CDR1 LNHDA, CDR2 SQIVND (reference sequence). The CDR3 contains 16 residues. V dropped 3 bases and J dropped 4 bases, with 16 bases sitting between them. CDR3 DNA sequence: TGTGCCAGTAGTATTTGGGGGGGCGGTGGTTACAATGAGCAGTTCTTC. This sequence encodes CASSIWGGGGYNEQFF.

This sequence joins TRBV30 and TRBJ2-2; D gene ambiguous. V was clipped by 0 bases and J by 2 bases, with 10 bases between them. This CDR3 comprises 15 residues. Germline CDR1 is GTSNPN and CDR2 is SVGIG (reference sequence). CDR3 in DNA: TGTGCCTGGAGTGTACGGGTCAAAAACACCGGGGAGCTGTTTTTT. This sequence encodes CAWSVRVKNTGELFF.

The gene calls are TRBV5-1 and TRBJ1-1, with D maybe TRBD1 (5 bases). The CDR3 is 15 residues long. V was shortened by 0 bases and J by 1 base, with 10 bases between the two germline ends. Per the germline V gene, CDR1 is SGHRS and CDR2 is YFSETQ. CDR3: CASSLAIRENTEAFF. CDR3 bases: TGCGCCAGCAGCTTGGCCATCAGGGAGAACACTGAAGCTTTCTTT.

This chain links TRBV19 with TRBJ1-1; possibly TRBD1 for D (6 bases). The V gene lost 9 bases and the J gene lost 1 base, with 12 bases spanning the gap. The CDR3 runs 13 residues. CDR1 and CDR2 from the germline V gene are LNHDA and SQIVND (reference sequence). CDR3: CASKDRRNTEAFF. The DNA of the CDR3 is TGTGCCAGCAAGGACAGAAGGAACACTGAAGCTTTCTTT.

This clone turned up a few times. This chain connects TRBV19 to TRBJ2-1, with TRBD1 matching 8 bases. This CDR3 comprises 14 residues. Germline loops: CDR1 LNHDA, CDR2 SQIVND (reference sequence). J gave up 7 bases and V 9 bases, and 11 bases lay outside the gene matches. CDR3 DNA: TGTGCCAGCAAAATTCAGGGGGCGCGAAATGAGCAGTTCTTC. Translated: CASKIQGARNEQFF.

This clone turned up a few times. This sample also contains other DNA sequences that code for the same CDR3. CDR3 residues: CASSYSERGHYGYTF. The CDR3 DNA sequence: TGTGCCAGCAGTTACTCCGAAAGGGGCCACTATGGCTACACCTTC. The chain recombines TRBV6-5 with TRBJ1-2; possible D gene TRBD1, 5 bases. Trimming pared 0 bases from V and 3 bases from J, leaving 11 bases between. CDR3 length: 15 amino acids. CDR1 is MNHEY and CDR2 is SVGAGI in the germline V gene.

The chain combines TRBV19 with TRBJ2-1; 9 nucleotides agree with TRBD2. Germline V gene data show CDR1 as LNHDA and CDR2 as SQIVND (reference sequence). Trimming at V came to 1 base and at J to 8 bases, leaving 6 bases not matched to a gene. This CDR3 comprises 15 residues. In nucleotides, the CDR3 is TGTGCCAGTAGTATAGTGGCGGGAGGGCCTTATGAGCAGTTCTTC. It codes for CASSIVAGGPYEQFF.

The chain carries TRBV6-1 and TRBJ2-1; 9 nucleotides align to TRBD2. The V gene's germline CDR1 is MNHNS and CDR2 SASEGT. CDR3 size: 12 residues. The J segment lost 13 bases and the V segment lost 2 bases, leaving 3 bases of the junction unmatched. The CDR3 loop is CASSELGLAQFF. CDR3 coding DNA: TGTGCCAGCAGTGAATTGGGACTAGCTCAGTTCTTC.

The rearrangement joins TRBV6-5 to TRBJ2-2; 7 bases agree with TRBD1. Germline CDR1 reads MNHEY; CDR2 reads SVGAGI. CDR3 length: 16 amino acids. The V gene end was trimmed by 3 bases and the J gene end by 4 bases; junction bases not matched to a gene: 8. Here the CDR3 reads CASSYTGTALTGELFF. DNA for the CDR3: TGTGCCAGCAGTTATACCGGGACAGCCCTCACCGGGGAGCTGTTTTTT.